One T cell receptor beta chain is described in this entry. Its cognate antigen is unknown. V was trimmed by 2 bases and J by 4 bases, leaving 10 bases between them. Germline CDR1 reads MNHEY; CDR2 reads SMNVEV (reference sequence). CDR3 length: 14 amino acids. These data come from a study of OX40 agonist ivuxolimab in advanced cancers. Study details: Of mixed ages from about 20 to 90 and averaging roughly 64 years, the group was roughly 85% male. The study, taken as a whole, reports: With doses of 0.1 to 3.0 mg/kg, CD4+ and CD8+ blood T cells had undergone clonal expansion by week 6. On average, CD8+ T cells had more expanded clones than CD4+.

TCRdb's copy holds only in-frame clones and misses some; the assay was immunoSEQ multiplex PCR. The table includes about 130,000 clones, 85% to 95% detected once. Sampled blood was obtained at baseline, cycle 4 day 1, and cycle 7 day 1. The rearrangement joins TRBV27 to TRBJ2-3, with D possibly being TRBD1 (6 bases). The source of this sequence is an adult with an advanced solid tumor such as melanoma, head and neck, liver or kidney cancer. This specimen consisted of CD4+ or CD8+ T cells sorted from blood, obtained in a trial of the OX40 agonist ivuxolimab. CDR3 sequence: CASSLTGSSDTQYF. CDR3 DNA: TGTGCCAGCAGTTTAACAGGGAGTTCAGATACGCAGTATTTT.